This TCR beta chain is drawn from a study of T cells in Graves' hyperthyroidism and ophthalmopathy. Comment on this clonotype: The antigen is unknown.

General study points: The model's output predicted ophthalmopathy at a median of 6.5 months prior to onset. Appearing also in blood were most of the thyroid clonotypes expanded above 0.001.

RNA transcripts gave rise to amplified TCR beta CDR3 regions. The study used the HTBI primer set for a first-round RT-PCR of the TCR CDR3. TCRdb reanalysed the multiplex PCR reads using MiXCR and keeps one entry per CDR3 protein. Among a few hundred thousand distinct CDR3 sequences listed, over 10% were seen once. Criteria for exclusion of patients were uncontrolled infection, other autoimmune disease, pregnancy or lactation. Out of roughly 9.1 ml of fresh peripheral blood came the PBMCs. This TCR was recovered from a young woman with Graves' hyperthyroidism. Sequenced material: blood.

The CDR3: CSVTGSVFGELFF. The CDR3 DNA reads TGCAGCGTTACAGGGTCGGTATTCGGGGAGCTGTTTTTT. V is TRBV29-1 and J is TRBJ2-2, with D maybe TRBD1 (6 bases). The germline V and J ends were trimmed by 5 bases and 7 bases, with 14 bases remaining between them. This CDR3 has 13 residues. Germline V gene sequence: CDR1 SQVTM, CDR2 ANQGSEA.